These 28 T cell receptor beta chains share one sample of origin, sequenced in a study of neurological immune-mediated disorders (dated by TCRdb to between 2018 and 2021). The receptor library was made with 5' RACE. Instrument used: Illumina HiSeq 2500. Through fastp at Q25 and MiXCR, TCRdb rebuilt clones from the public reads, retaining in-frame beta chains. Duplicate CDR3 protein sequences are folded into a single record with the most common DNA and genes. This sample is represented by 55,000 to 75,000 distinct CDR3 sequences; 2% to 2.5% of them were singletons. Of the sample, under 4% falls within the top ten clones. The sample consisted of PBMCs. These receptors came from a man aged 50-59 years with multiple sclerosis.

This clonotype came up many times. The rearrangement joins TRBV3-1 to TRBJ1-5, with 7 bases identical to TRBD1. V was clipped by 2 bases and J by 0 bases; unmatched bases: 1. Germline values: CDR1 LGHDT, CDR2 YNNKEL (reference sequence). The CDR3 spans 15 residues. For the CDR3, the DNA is TGTGCCAGCAGCCAATCAGGGGGTAGCAATCAGCCCCAGCATTTT. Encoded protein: CASSQSGGSNQPQHF.

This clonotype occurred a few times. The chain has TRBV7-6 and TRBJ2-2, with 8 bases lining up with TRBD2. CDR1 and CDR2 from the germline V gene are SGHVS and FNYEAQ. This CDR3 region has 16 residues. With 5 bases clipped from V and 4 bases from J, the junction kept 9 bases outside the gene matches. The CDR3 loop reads CASSRTGGAFTGELFF. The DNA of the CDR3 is TGTGCCAGCAGCAGGACGGGGGGGGCCTTCACCGGGGAGCTGTTTTTT. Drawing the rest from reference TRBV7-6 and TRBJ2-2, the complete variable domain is GAGVSQSPRYKVTKRGQDVALRCDPISGHVSLYWYRQALGQGPEFLTYFNYEAQQDKSGLPNDRFSAERPEGSISTLTIQRTEQRDSAMYRCASSRTGGAFTGELFFGEGSRLTVL.

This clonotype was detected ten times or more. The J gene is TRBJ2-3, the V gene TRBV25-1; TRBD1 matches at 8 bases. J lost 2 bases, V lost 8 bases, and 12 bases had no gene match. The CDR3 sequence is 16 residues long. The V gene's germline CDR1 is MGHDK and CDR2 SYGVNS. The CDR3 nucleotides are TGTGCCAGCTCCTTTCTAGGGGACAGGCCCACAGATACGCAGTATTTT. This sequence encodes CASSFLGDRPTDTQYF.

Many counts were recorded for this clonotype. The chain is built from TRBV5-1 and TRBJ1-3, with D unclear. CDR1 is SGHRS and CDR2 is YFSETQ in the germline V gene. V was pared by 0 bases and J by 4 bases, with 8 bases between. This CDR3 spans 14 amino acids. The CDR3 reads CASSLGGPGNTIYF. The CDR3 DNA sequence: TGCGCCAGCAGCTTGGGAGGCCCCGGAAACACCATATATTTT.

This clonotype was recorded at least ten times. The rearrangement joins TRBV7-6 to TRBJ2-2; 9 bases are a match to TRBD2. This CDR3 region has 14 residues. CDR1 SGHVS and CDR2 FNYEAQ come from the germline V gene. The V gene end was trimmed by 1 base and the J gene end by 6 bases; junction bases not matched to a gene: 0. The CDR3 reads CASSLGTSAGELFF. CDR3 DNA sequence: TGTGCCAGCAGCTTAGGGACTAGCGCCGGGGAGCTGTTTTTT.

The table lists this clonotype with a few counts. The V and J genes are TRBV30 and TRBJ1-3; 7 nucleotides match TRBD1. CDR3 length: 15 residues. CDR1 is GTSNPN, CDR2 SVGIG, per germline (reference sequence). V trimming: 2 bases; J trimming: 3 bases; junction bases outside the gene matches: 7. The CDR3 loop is CAWSLAGGYGNTIYF. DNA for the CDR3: TGTGCCTGGAGTTTGGCAGGGGGATATGGAAACACCATATATTTT. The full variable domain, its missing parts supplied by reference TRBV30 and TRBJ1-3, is SQTIHQWPATLVQPVGSPLSLECTVEGTSNPNLYWYRQAAGRGLQLLFYSVGIGQISSEVPQNLSASRPQDRQFILSSKKLLLSDSGFYLCAWSLAGGYGNTIYFGEGSWLTVV.

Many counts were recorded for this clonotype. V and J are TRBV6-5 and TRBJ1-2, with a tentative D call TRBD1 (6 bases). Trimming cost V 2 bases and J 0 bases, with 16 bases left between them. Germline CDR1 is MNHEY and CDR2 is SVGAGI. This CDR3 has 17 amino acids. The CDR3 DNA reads TGTGCCAGCAGTTACCTCGCCCCAGGGGCTGCTAACTATGGCTACACCTTC. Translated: CASSYLAPGAANYGYTF.

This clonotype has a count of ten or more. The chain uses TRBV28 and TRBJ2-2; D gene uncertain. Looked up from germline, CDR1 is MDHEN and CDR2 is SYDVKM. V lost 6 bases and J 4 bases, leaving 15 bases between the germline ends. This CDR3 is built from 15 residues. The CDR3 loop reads CASSPGGDLTGELFF. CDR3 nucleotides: TGTGCCAGCAGCCCAGGTGGAGACCTCACCGGGGAGCTGTTTTTT.

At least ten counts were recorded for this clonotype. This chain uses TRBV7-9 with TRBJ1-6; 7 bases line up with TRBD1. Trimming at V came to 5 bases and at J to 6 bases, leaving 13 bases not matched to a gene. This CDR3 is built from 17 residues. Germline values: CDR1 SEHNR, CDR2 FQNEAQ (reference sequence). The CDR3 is CASSLGQVGRVNSPLHF. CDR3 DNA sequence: TGTGCCAGCAGCCTAGGACAGGTGGGCCGGGTTAATTCACCCCTCCACTTT.

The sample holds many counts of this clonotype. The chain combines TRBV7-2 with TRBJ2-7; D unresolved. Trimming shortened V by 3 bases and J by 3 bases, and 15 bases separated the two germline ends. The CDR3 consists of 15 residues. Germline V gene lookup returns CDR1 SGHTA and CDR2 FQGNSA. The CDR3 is CASSFGQVSIYEQYF. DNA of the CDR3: TGTGCCAGCAGCTTTGGGCAGGTCTCCATCTACGAGCAGTACTTC.

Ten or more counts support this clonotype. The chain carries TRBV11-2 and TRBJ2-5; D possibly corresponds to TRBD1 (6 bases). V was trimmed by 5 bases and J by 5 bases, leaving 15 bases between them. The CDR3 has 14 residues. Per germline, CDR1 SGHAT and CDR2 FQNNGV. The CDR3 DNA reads TGTGCCAGCAGCGGACAGAGGGGTAGGGAGACCCAGTACTTC. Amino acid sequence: CASSGQRGRETQYF.

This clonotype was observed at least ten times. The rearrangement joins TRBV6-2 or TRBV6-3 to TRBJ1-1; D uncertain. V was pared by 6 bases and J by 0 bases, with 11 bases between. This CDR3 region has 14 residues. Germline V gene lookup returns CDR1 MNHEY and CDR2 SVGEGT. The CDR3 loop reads CASRRRTVNTEAFF. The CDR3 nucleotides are TGTGCCAGCAGACGCCGGACGGTGAACACTGAAGCTTTCTTT.

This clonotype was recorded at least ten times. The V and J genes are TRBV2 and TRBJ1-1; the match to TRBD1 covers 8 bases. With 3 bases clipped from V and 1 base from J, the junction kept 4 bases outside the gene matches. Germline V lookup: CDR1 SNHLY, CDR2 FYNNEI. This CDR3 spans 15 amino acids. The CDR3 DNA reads TGTGCCAGCAGTGAGGACAGGGCAGGGAACACTGAAGCTTTCTTT. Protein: CASSEDRAGNTEAFF.

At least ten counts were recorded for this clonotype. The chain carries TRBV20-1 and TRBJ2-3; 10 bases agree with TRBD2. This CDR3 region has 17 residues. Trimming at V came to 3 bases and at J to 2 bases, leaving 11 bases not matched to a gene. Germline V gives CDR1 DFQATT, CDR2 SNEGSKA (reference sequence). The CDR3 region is CSARAPGSGGFTDTQYF. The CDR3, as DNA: TGCAGTGCTAGGGCCCCGGGTAGCGGGGGGTTCACAGATACGCAGTATTTT.

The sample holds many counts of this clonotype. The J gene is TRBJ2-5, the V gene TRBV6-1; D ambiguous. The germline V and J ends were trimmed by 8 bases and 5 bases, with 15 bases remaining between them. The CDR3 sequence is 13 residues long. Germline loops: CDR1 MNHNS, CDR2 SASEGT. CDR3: CASSLAGWETQYF. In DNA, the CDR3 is TGTGCCAGCTCTTTGGCAGGATGGGAGACCCAGTACTTC.

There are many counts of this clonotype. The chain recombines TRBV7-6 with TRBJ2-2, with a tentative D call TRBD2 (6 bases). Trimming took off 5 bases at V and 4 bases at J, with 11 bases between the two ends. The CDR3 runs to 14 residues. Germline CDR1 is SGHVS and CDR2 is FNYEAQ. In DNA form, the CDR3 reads TGTGCCAGCAGCAGGGACTCGGGCACCGGGGAGCTGTTTTTT. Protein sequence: CASSRDSGTGELFF. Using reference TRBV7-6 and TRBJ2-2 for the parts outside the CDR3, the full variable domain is GAGVSQSPRYKVTKRGQDVALRCDPISGHVSLYWYRQALGQGPEFLTYFNYEAQQDKSGLPNDRFSAERPEGSISTLTIQRTEQRDSAMYRCASSRDSGTGELFFGEGSRLTVL.

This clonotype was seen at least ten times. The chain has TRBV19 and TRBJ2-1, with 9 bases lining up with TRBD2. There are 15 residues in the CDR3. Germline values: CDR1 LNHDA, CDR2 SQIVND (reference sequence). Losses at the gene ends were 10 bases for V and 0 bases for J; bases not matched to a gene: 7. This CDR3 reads CATGIAGASYNEQFF. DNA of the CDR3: TGTGCCACTGGAATAGCGGGGGCCTCCTACAATGAGCAGTTCTTC. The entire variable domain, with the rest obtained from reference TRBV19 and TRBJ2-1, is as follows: DGGITQSPKYLFRKEGQNVTLSCEQNLNHDAMYWYRQDPGQGLRLIYYSQIVNDFQKGDIAEGYSVSREKKESFPLTVTSAQKNPTAFYLCATGIAGASYNEQFFGPGTRLTVL.

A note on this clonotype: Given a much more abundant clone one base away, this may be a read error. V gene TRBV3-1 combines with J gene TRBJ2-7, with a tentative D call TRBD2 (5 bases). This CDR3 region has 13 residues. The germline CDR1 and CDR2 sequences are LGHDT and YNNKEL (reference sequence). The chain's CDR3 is CASSPPGSDEKYF. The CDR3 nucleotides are TGTGCCAGCAGCCCGCCGGGGTCCGACGAGAAGTACTTC.

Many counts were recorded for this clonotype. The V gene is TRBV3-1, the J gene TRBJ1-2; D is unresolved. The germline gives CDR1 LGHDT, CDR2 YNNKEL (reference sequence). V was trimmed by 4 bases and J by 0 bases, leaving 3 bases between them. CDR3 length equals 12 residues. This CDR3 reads CASSPSNYGYTF. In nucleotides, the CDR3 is TGTGCCAGCAGCCCTTCTAACTATGGCTACACCTTC.

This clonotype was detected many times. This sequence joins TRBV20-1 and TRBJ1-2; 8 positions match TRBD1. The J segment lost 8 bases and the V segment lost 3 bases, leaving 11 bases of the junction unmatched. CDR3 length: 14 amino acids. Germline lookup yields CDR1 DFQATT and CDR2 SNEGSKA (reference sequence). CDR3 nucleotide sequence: TGCAGTGCTAGTGTCGTGGGCAGGGGGCAAGGCTACACCTTC. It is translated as CSASVVGRGQGYTF.

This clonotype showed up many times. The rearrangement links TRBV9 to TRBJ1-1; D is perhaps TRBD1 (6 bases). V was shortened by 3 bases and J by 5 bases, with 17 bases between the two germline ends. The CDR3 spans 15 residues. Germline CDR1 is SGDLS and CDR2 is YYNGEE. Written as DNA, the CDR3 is TGTGCCAGCAGCGCAAACCAGGGGCAATGGACTGAAGCTTTCTTT. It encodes CASSANQGQWTEAFF.

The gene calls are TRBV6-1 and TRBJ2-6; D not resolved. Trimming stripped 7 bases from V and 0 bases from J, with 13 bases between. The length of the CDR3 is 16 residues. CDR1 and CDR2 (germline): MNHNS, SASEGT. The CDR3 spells CASTPNVISGANVLTF. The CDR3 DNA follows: TGTGCCAGCACCCCGAATGTCATCTCTGGGGCCAACGTCCTGACTTTC.

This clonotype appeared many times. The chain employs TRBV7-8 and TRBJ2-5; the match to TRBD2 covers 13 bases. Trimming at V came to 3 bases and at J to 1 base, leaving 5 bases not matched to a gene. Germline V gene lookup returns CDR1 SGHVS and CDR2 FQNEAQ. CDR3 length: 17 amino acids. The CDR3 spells CASSFWTSGGFQETQYF. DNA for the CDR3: TGTGCCAGCAGCTTTTGGACTAGCGGGGGTTTCCAAGAGACCCAGTACTTC.

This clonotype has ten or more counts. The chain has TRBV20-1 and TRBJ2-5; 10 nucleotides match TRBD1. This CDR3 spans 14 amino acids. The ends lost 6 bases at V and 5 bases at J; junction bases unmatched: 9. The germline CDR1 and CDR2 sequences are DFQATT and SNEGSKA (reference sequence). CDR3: CSASDRGRGETQYF. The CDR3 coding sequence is TGCAGTGCCTCCGACAGGGGGCGCGGGGAGACCCAGTACTTC.

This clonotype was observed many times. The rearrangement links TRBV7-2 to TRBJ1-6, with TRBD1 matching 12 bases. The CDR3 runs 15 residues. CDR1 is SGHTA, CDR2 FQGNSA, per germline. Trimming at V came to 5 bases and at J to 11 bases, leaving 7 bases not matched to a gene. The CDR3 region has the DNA TGTGCCAGCAGCCGGGACAGGGGGCTTAGTCCACCCCTCCACTTT. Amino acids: CASSRDRGLSPPLHF.

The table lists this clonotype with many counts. The CDR3 DNA sequence: TGTGCCAGCAGGGGAGTGTACGAGCAGTACTTC. Amino acids: CASRGVYEQYF. V and J are TRBV27 and TRBJ2-7; D perhaps matches TRBD2 (5 bases). The CDR3 contains 11 residues. The V and J ends lost 6 bases and 4 bases respectively, with 7 bases between them. The germline V gene encodes CDR1 MNHEY and CDR2 SMNVEV (reference sequence).

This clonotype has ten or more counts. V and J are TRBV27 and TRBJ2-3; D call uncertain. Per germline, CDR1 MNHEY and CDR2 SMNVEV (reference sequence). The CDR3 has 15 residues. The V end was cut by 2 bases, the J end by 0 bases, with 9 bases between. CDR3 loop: CASSLGSASTDTQYF. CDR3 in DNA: TGTGCCAGCAGTTTAGGAAGCGCTAGCACAGATACGCAGTATTTT.

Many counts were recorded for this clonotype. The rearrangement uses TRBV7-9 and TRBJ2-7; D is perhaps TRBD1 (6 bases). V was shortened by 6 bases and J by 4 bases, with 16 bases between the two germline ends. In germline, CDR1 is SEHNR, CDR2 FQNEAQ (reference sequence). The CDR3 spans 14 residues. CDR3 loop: CASRPTGKGYEQYF. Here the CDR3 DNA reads TGTGCCAGCAGACCAACAGGGAAAGGTTACGAGCAGTACTTC.